This TCR beta chain was obtained from a study of T cell repertoires in cytomegalovirus infection. Whole-study context: Carrying CMV and the relevant HLA type showed in public TCR beta signatures.

Per the germline V gene, CDR1 is SGHTA and CDR2 is FQGNSA. CDR3 length equals 11 residues. Trimming left V 6 bases short and J 5 bases short, with 7 bases between. Each CDR3 protein gets one entry after TCRdb re-called the reads with MiXCR. The sample has around 170,000 distinct CDR3 sequences, roughly a sixth seen once. The sequence derives from a human donor in good health (CMV status not recorded). Some clones in this sample may be carry-over from other donors' samples. The sample was CD8+ T cells from PBMCs. J is TRBJ2-5 and V is TRBV7-2, with D hard to call. The CDR3 DNA is TGTGCCAGCAGAAGTCGGGAGACCCAGTACTTC. As protein: CASRSRETQYF.